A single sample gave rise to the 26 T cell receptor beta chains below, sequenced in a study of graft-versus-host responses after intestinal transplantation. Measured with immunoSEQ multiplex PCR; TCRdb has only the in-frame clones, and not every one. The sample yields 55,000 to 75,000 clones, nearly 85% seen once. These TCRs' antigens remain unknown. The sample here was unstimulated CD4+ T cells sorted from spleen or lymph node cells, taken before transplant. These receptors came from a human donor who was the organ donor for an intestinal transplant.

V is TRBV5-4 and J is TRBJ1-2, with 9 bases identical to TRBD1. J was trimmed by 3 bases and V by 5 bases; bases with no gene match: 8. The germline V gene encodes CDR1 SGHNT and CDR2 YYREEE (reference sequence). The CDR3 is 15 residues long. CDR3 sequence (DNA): TGTGCCAGCAGAACCGGGACAGGGTTAGACTATGGCTACACCTTC. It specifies CASRTGTGLDYGYTF.

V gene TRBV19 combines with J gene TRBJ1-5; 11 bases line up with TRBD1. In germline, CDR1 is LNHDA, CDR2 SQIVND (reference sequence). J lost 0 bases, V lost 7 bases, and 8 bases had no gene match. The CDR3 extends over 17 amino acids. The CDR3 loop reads CASNSGQGVFSNQPQHF. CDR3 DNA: TGTGCCAGTAATTCGGGACAGGGGGTTTTTAGCAATCAGCCCCAGCATTTT.

The CDR3 is CASSEDRSGETQYF. DNA of the CDR3: TGTGCCAGCAGTGAAGACAGGTCAGGCGAGACCCAGTACTTC. The V call is TRBV2, the J call TRBJ2-5, with D possibly TRBD1 on 5 matching bases. This CDR3 has 14 residues. Trimming pared 1 base from V and 5 bases from J, leaving 11 bases between. Germline CDR1 SNHLY, CDR2 FYNNEI. Full variable domain (missing parts from reference TRBV2 and TRBJ2-5): EPEVTQTPSHQVTQMGQEVILRCVPISNHLYFYWYRQILGQKVEFLVSFYNNEISEKSEIFDDQFSVERPDGSNFTLKIRSTKLEDSAMYFCASSEDRSGETQYFGPGTRLLVL.

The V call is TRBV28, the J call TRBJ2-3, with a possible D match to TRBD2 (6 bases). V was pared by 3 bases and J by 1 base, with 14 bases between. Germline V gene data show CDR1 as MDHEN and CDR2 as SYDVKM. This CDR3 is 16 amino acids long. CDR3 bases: TGTGCCAGCAGTTTTCCCCGGGGAGGTGGCACAGATACGCAGTATTTT. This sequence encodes CASSFPRGGGTDTQYF.

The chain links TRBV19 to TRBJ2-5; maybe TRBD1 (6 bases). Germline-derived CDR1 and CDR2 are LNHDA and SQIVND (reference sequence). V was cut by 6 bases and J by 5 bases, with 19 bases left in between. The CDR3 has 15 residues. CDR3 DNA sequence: TGTGCCAGTAGACCGGCAGGGACACCACCTGAGACCCAGTACTTC. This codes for CASRPAGTPPETQYF.

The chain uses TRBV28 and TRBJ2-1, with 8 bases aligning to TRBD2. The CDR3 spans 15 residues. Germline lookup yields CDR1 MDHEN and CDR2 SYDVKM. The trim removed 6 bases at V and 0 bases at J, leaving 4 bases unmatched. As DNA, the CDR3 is TGTGCCAGCAGAAAAAGCGGGAGCTCCTACAATGAGCAGTTCTTC. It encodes CASRKSGSSYNEQFF.

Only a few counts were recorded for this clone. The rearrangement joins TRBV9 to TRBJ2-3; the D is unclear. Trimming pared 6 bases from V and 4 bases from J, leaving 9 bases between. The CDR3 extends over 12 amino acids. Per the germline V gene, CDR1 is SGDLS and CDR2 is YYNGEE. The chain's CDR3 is CASNPIPDTQYF. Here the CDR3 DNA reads TGTGCCAGCAACCCTATCCCAGATACGCAGTATTTT.

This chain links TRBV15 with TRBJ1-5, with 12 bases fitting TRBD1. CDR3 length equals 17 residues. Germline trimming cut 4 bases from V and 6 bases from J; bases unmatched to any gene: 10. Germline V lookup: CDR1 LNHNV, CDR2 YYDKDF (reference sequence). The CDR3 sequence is CATSTGQGALSGQPQHF. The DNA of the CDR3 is TGTGCCACCAGCACGGGACAGGGGGCGTTGAGCGGTCAGCCCCAGCATTTT.

In nucleotides, the CDR3 is TGTGCCAGCAGCGTATCAGACAGGGGGCAAAATGAGCAGTTCTTC. Encoded protein: CASSVSDRGQNEQFF. The V and J genes are TRBV9 and TRBJ2-1, with 10 bases identical to TRBD1. With 1 base clipped from V and 7 bases from J, the junction kept 5 bases outside the gene matches. The CDR3 covers 15 residues. The germline V gene encodes CDR1 SGDLS and CDR2 YYNGEE.

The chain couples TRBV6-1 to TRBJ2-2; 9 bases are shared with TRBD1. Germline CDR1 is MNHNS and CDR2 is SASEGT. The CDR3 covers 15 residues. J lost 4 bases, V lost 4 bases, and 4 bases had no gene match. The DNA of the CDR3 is TGTGCCAGCAGTGGGGAGACAGGGGGCACCGGGGAGCTGTTTTTT. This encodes CASSGETGGTGELFF.

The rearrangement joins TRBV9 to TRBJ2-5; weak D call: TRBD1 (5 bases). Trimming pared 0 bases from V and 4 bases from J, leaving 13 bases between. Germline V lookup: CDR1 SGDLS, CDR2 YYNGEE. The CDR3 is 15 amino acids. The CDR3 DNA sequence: TGTGCCAGCAGCGTAGATACAGGCCTTGGAGAGACCCAGTACTTC. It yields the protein CASSVDTGLGETQYF.

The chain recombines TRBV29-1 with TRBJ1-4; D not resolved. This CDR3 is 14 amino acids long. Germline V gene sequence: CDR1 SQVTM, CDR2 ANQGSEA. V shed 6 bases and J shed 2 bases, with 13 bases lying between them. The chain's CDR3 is CSVPFGVTNEKLFF. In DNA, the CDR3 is TGCAGCGTCCCTTTCGGGGTGACTAATGAAAAACTGTTTTTT.

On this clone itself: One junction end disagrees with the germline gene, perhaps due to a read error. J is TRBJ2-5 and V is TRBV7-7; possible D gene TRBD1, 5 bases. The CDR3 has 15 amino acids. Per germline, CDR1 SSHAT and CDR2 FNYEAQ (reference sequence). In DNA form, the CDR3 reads TGTGCTAGCAGCTTATCGCCGATGGGGCACGAGACCCAGTACTTC. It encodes CASSLSPMGHETQYF.

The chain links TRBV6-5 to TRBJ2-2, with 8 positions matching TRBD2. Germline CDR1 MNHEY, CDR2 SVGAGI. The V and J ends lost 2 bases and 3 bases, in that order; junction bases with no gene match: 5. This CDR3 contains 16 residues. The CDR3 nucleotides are TGTGCCAGCAGTTACGCTGGACTAGCAGACACCGGGGAGCTGTTTTTT. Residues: CASSYAGLADTGELFF.

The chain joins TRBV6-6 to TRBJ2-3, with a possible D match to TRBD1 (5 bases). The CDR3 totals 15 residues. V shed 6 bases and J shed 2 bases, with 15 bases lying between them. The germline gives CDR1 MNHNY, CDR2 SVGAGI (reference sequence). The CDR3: CASSFSTDTTDTQYF. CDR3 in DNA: TGTGCCAGCAGCTTCTCGACGGACACCACAGATACGCAGTATTTT.

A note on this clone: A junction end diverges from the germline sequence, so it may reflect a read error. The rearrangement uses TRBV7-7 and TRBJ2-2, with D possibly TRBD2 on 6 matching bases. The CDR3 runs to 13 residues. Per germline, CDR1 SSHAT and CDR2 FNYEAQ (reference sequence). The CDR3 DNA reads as TGTGCTAGCAGCTTAGGTAGCGGCGGGGAGCTGTTTTTT. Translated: CASSLGSGGELFF.

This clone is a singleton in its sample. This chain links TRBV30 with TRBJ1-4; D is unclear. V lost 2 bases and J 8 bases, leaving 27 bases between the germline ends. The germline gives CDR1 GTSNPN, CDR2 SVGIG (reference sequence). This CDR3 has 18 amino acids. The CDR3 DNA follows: TGTGCCTGGAGTTACGGGCGTGTCTCCTCCGGGATTGACGAAAAACTGTTTTTT. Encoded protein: CAWSYGRVSSGIDEKLFF. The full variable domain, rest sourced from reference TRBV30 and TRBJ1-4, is SQTIHQWPATLVQPVGSPLSLECTVEGTSNPNLYWYRQAAGRGLQLLFYSVGIGQISSEVPQNLSASRPQDRQFILSSKKLLLSDSGFYLCAWSYGRVSSGIDEKLFFGSGTQLSVL.

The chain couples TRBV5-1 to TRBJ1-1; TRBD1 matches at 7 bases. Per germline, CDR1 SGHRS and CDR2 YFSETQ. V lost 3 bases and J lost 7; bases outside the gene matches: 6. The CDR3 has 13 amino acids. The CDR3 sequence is CASSWDSGIEAFF. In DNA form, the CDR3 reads TGCGCCAGCAGCTGGGACAGTGGGATTGAAGCTTTCTTT. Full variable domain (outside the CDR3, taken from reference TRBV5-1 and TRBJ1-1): KAGVTQTPRYLIKTRGQQVTLSCSPISGHRSVSWYQQTPGQGLQFLFEYFSETQRNKGNFPGRFSGRQFSNSRSEMNVSTLELGDSALYLCASSWDSGIEAFFGQGTRLTVV.

The CDR3, as DNA: TGTGCCAGCTCACCACGCAGCGGGGGGGATCGGGATACGCAGTATTTT. Encoded protein: CASSPRSGGDRDTQYF. The chain joins TRBV18 to TRBJ2-3; 10 nucleotides align to TRBD2. The V and J ends lost 1 base and 6 bases, in that order; junction bases with no gene match: 7. From germline, CDR1 is KGHSH and CDR2 LQKENI. The CDR3 loop spans 16 amino acids.

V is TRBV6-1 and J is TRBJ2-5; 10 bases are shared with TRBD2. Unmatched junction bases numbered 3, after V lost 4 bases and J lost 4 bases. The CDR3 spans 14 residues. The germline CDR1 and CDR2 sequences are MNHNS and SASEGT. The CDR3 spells CASSVSGGLETQYF. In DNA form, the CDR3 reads TGTGCCAGCAGTGTTAGCGGGGGGCTAGAGACCCAGTACTTC.

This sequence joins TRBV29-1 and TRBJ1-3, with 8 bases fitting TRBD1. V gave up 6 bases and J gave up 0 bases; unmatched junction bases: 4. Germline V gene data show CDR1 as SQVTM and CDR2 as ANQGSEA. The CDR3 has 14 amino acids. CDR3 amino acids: CSVTTGGSGNTIYF. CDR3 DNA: TGCAGCGTAACAACAGGGGGCTCTGGAAACACCATATATTTT.

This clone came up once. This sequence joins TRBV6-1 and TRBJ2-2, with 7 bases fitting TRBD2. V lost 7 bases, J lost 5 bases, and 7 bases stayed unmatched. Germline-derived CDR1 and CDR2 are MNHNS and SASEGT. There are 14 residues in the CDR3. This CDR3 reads CASTGREGTGELFF. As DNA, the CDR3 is TGTGCCAGCACAGGGAGGGAAGGAACCGGGGAGCTGTTTTTT.

Here the CDR3 DNA reads TGTGCCATCAGTGTGTTAGGGGGATCTGGGGAGACCCAGTACTTC. Residues: CAISVLGGSGETQYF. The chain combines TRBV10-3 with TRBJ2-5; tentative D call: TRBD1 (6 bases). The CDR3 loop spans 15 amino acids. Germline-derived CDR1 and CDR2 are ENHRY and SYGVKD. Between the trimmed V and J ends, which lost 4 bases and 5 bases, there was a span of 17 bases.

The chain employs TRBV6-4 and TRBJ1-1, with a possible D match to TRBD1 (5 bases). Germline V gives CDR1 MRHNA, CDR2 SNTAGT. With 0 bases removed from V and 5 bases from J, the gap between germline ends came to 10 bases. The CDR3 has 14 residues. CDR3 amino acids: CASSDSGRETEAFF. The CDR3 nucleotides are TGTGCCAGCAGTGACTCGGGGCGGGAAACTGAAGCTTTCTTT.

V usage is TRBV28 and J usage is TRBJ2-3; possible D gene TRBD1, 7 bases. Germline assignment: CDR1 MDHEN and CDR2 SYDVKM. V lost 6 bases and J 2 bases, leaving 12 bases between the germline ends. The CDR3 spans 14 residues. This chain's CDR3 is CASSQGGYTDTQYF. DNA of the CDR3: TGTGCCAGCAGCCAGGGGGGTTACACAGATACGCAGTATTTT.

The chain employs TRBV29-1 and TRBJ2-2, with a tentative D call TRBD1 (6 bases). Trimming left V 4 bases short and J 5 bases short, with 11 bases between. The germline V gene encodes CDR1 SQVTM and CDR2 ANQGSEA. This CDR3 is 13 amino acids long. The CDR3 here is CSVGGGSTGELFF. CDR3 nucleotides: TGCAGCGTTGGTGGGGGCTCGACCGGGGAGCTGTTTTTT.